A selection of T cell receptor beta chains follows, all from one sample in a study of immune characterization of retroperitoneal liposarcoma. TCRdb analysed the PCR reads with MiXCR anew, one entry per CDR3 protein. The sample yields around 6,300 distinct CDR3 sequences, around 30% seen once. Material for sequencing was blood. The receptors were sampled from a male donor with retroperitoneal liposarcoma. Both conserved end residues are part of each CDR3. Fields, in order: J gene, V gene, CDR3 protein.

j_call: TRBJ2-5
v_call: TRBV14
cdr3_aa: CASSPLSSNEQYF

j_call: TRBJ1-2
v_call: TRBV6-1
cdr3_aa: CASSEAGQGASGYTF

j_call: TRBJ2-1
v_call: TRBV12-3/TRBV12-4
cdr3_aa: CASSSGTGGTYNEQFF

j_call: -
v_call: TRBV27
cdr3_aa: CASRRTGSSYEQYF

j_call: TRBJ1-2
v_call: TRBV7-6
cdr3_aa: CASSSGRGGGYTF

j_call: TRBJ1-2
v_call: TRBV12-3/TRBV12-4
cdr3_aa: CASNHLGGGIVGYTF

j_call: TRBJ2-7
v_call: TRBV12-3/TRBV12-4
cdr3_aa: CASRFGVLENYEQYF

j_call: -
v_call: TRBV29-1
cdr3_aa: CSVFSASTGHEQYF

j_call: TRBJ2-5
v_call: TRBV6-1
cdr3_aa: CASKRTSGGGETQYF

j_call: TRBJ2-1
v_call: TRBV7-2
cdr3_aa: CASGQGLADPLPSEQFF

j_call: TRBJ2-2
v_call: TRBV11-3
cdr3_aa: CASSLPGTGVNTGELFF

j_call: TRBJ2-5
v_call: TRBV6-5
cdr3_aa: CASSYSRQTQYF

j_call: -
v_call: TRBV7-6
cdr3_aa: CASSFSVGRGEQYF

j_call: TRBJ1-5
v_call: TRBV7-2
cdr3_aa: CASSNRDRDQPQHF

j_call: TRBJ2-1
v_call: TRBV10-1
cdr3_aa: CASSEKLNNEQFF

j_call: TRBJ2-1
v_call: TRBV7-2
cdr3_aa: CASSPTGKLYNEQFF

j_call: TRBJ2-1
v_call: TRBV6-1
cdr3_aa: CASSLSGDAYNEQFF

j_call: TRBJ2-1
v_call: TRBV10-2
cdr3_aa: CASVPGLAGDEQFF

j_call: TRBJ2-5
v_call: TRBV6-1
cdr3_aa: CASSPASLGEVDEQYF

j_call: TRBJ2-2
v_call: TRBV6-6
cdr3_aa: CASSYSRDTIGELFF